The subject of this entry is one TCR beta chain. Its antigen is unknown. No base quality values were provided; no much bigger clone lies one nucleotide off. The sample is drawn from a study of cytomegalovirus exposure and HLA in healthy donors (dated by TCRdb to 2016 to 2017). Regarding the complete study: A later analysis indicated that the 95 to 150 validation repertoires were generated on the platform also employed for the 600 to 750 repertoires of the first cohort. The study aimed to test whether signatures of past pathogen exposure could be identified by cataloging public T cell receptors. A separate validation cohort of some 130 different subjects was used in addition to the approximately 610-subject first cohort. To predict cytomegalovirus infection status, the study brought together high-throughput TCR immunosequencing, statistical association of individual TCRs with disease status, and machine learning. The full study reports these points: Cytomegalovirus status was reported to be diagnosed by the classifier with high specificity and sensitivity in both the original and validation cohorts. Most TCR sequences were seen in very few donors, while some public TCRs were found in many individuals. According to the authors, the approach could potentially be generalized to other disease states and immunological phenotypes. Subsequent analysis determined that TCRs grouped into clusters in the first cohort also showed a tendency toward co-occurrence across the roughly 110 validation repertoires, and 85% to 95% of cluster scores exceeded 0. A few of the identified cytomegalovirus-associated TCR beta chains were confirmed in vitro to be specific for cytomegalovirus antigens. All 120 or so repertoires were used to score co-occurrence in the validation cohort in a later analysis, because that analysis had no HLA typing for the cohort. The study listed approximately 160 TCR beta chains as associated with cytomegalovirus.

The method behind the library was the immunoSEQ multiplex PCR assay. The published analysis was carried out like this. To diagnose cytomegalovirus status from the catalog of TCR beta chain sequences, a statistical classification framework was built. Drawn from immuneACCESS, this table holds only the in-frame rearrangements with V and J called that TCRdb kept. Clones are partly lost; checked studies trace under half to an unresolved V gene and leave the rest unexplained. That table supplies the V and J calls and clone size; D and trimming were determined from the DNA. In all, the sample holds hundreds of thousands of clones, and 75% to 90% of those were seen once. Together, the top ten hold roughly 1.2% of the sample. The donors were included in the validation cohort of around 120 subjects, a group kept apart from the approximately 700-subject first cohort. V drops 2 bases and J drops 5 bases, leaving 12 bases in between. CDR1 and CDR2 are read off the germline V gene as SNHLY and FYNNEI. The CDR3 starts with the cysteine, ends with the phenylalanine, and has 14 residues. Only the CDR3 part of the read is kept: 42 bases, read in frame from the first base.

The TCR comes from a woman in her thirties in good health and CMV-seropositive. The sample comprised PBMCs. The chain is made from TRBV2 and TRBJ1-1, with a tentative D gene TRBD1 over 6 matching bases. The DNA sequence is as follows: TGTGCCAGCAGTGAAACACAGGGTTATACTGAAGCTTTCTTT. Translation gives CASSETQGYTEAFF.